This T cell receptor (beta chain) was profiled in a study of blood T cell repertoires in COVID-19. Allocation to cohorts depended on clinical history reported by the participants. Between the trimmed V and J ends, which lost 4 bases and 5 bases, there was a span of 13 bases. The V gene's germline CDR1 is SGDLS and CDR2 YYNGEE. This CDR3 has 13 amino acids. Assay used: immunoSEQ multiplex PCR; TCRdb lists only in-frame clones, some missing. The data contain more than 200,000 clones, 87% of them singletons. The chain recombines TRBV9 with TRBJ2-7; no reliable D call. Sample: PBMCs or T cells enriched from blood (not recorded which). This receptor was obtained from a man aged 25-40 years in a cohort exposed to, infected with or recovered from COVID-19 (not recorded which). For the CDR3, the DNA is TGTGCCAGCAGCTTGACAAAGAGTCACGAGCAGTACTTC. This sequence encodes CASSLTKSHEQYF.